The source of this TCR beta chain is a study of blood T cell repertoires in COVID-19. About the study: The study drew acute and convalescent COVID-19 samples from the United States, Italy and Spain. From T cells, B-cell-depleted T cells, or PBMCs came the material, which was cDNA or gDNA.

Original methodology: Estimation of nucleated cell counts was performed using reference gene primer amplification. Profiled with immunoSEQ multiplex PCR; TCRdb holds only in-frame clones, not every one. From that table come the V and J calls and clone size; the DNA was used to work out D and trimming. Among some 70,000 clones, around 74% were seen once, and the ten largest hold about 15%. The V gene end was trimmed by 5 bases and the J gene end by 0 bases; junction bases not matched to a gene: 5. This CDR3 spans 16 amino acids. CDR1 is SGHTA and CDR2 is FQGNSA in the germline V gene. In its sample, this clone was seen once. Enrolled during active infection, Seattle patients were then followed longitudinally.

The clonotype was recovered from a man in his 60s with COVID-19, enrolled during active disease. The sequenced sample consisted of peripheral blood. The chain joins TRBV7-2 to TRBJ2-2; the match to TRBD2 covers 8 bases. CDR3 DNA sequence: TGTGCCAGCAGCCTACCGGGACTAGCGAACACCGGGGAGCTGTTTTTT. Amino acids: CASSLPGLANTGELFF.